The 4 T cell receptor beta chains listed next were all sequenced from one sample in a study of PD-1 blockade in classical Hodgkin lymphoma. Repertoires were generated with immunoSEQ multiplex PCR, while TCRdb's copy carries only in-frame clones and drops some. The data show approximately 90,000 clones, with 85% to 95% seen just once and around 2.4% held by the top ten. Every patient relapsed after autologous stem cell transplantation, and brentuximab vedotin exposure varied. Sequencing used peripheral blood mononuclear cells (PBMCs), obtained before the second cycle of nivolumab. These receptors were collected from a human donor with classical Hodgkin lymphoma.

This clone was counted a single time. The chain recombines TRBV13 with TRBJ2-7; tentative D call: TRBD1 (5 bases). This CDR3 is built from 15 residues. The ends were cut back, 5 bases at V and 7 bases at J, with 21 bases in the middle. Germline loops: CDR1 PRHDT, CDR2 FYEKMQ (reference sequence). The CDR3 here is CASSQRNFGAGEQYF. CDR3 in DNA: TGTGCCAGCAGCCAAAGAAATTTTGGGGCAGGTGAGCAGTACTTC.

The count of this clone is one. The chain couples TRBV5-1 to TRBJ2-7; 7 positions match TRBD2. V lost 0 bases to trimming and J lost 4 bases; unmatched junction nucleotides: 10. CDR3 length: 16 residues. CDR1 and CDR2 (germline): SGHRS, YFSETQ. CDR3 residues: CASSLGRWEGRYEQYF. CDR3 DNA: TGCGCCAGCAGCTTGGGGAGGTGGGAGGGCCGGTACGAGCAGTACTTC.

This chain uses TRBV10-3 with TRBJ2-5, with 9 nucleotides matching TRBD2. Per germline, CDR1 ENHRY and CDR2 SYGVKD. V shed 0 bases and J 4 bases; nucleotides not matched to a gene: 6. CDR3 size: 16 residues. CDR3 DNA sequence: TGTGCCATCAGTGAGTCGAAAGCGGGAGGAAGAGAGACCCAGTACTTC. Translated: CAISESKAGGRETQYF.

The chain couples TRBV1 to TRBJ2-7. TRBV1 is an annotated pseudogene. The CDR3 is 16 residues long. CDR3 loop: CTSSQRRPKGSYEQYF. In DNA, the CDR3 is TGCACCAGCAGCCAACGTCGACCAAAGGGCTCCTACGAGCAGTACTTC.